This T cell receptor beta chain came from a study of memory CD8 T cells in hepatitis C reinfection (dated by TCRdb to about 2017). Turning to the overall study: Two consecutive HCV infections were spontaneously resolved by three donors, whereas a primary infection was cleared by two donors who then became chronically infected after reinfection. HCV reinfection was defined as a positive HCV RNA test following two negative tests taken at least 60 days apart. Pre-reinfection samples were taken from 55 to 20 weeks before reinfection was detected. The TCR beta repertoire of virus-specific CD8 T cells was tracked longitudinally in 4 or 5 donors across an HCV reinfection episode. Between the late 2000s and the early 2010s, five reinfection cases with stored pre-reinfection samples were identified. In the reinfection study, participants who had previously resolved an HCV infection were followed up every 3 months.

Paper-wide results and their limitations: Because only a few donors were included, definitive conclusions about public clonotypes linked to secondary clearance were beyond the reach of the study.

The time point label for this specimen denotes: pre-reinfection, 55 to 20 weeks before reinfection detection. The sorted cells were sequenced directly ex vivo, without any in vitro expansion ahead of TCR sequencing. The donors were people who inject drugs and were enrolled in Canada's Montreal Acute Hepatitis C Cohort Study (HEPCO). As controls, total naive CD8 T cells were sorted as viable CD3+ CD8+ CD45RO- cells from a couple of donors at all three reinfection time points. Before sorting, cryopreserved peripheral blood mononuclear cells were thawed and used as the source for purifying CD8 T cells. CD8 T cells were enriched by negative selection with the MACS CD8+ T cell Isolation Kit. A BD FACSAria II sorter with FACSDiva software was used for cell sorting, and FlowJo was used for data analysis. Worth noting for this clone: Its antigen remains undetermined. No much larger clonotype is one base removed from it; base qualities were not supplied.

The CDR3 covers 14 residues, taking in both the cysteine and the phenylalanine. The only DNA kept is the CDR3, 42 bases in frame from the first base. Reading the germline V gene gives CDR1 SGHDT and CDR2 YYEEEE. Germline trimming amounts to 7 bases on V and 2 bases on J, with 5 as the count of junction bases outside the gene matches. Receptor amplification or capture employed the immunoSEQ multiplex PCR assay. Genomic DNA was extracted from sorted cells, and the TCR beta V, D and J regions were sequenced by Adaptive Biotechnologies' automated high-throughput method. CDR3 regions were amplified with a two-step, bias-controlled multiplex PCR. Amplified TCR beta libraries were sequenced on an Illumina instrument. Under the source paper's analysis protocol: Demultiplexed reads were processed to reduce amplification and sequencing bias, and CDR3 sequences were assigned to gene families using the IMGT database. ImmunoSEQ software version 2.0 was used to analyze repertoire data. Out-of-frame sequences and sequences containing stop codons in the CDR3 were removed from the clonotype lists. Clonotypes with a frequency below 0.01% were excluded because such low-frequency clonotypes corresponded to less than one cell. Richness was computed as observed richness divided by input cell number, and evenness as Shannon entropy divided by log observed richness. Repertoire diversity and the similarity between time points were measured using Simpson diversity and Morisita-Horn overlap indices. Clonotypes were categorized as dominant (>1%), sub-dominant (0.5-0.99%), low abundance (0.1-0.49%) or lowest abundance (<0.1%). The germline index was obtained by subtracting total nucleotide additions from total CDR3 length and then dividing the result by total CDR3 length. TCRdb provides this immuneACCESS table in a form limited to in-frame rearrangements. Some clones are lacking; in checked studies, under half of them reflect an unresolved V gene, and why the rest are absent is not known. Clone size and the V and J calls come from that table; the DNA yielded D and trimming. The sample data list under 60,000 clones, and over 85% of these were observed just once. The ten most abundant clones make up roughly 0.99% of the sample.

The rearranged chain carries TRBV5-6 and TRBJ2-3, with 9 bases in between that match TRBD2. The material sequenced was naive CD8+ T cells sorted from blood. Read against the paper, the sample's cell subset or site label means: total naive CD8+CD45RO- T cells. This TCR was sampled from a man aged 18 to 35 with hepatitis C virus infection. The DNA sequence reads TGTGCCAGCTATAGCGGGGGCTACACAGATACGCAGTATTTT. This encodes CASYSGGYTDTQYF.